This TCR beta chain derives from a study of beta chain features in type 1 diabetes. Overall study: Researchers looked at 85 million to 110 million sorted cells across all samples. General study findings and limits: Sequencing the cDNA could make cells with high TCR expression show up more than they should.

Expressed TCRB transcripts were sequenced because the isolated RNA had all been reverse transcribed beforehand. About 3.6 million reads per sample on average were obtained from naive, central memory and regulatory T cell samples. TCRdb keeps only in-frame clones here, not all; method: immunoSEQ multiplex PCR. This sample carries 350,000 or so clones, roughly a fifth of them seen once, and the ten largest clones take 0.035% to 0.055%. The germline gives CDR1 MNHNS, CDR2 SASEGT. J gave up 1 base and V 4 bases, and 3 bases lay outside the gene matches. The CDR3 is made up of 15 amino acids. About this clone: Its target is not known.

The chain joins TRBV6-1 to TRBJ1-4; 7 nucleotides match TRBD1. The source is a woman aged 18-29 years in good health. Specimen: naive CD4+ T cells from blood. This CDR3 reads CASSVYRGTNEKLFF. CDR3 in DNA: TGTGCCAGCAGTGTTTACAGGGGAACTAATGAAAAACTGTTTTTT.